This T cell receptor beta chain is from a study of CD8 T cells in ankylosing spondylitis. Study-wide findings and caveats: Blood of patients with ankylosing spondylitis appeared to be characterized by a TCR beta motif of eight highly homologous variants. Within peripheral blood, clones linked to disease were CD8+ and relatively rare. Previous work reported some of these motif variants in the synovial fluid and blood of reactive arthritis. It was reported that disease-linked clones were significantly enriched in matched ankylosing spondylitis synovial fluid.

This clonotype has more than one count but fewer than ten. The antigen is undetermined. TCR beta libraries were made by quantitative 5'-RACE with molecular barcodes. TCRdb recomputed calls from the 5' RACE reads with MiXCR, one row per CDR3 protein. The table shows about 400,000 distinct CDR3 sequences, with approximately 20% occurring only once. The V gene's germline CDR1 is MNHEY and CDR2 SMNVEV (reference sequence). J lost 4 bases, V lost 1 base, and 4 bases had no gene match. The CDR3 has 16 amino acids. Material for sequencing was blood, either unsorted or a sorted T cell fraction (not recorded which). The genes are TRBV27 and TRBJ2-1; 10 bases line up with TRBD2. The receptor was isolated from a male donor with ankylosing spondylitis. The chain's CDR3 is CASSLLGLADYNEQFF. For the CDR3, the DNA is TGTGCCAGCAGTTTATTAGGACTAGCGGATTACAATGAGCAGTTCTTC.